One and the same sample provided the 14 T cell receptor beta chains below, sequenced in a study of patients and donors after allogeneic stem cell transplantation. MiXCR, run by TCRdb on the RT-PCR reads, gives a single entry per CDR3 protein. The sample yields roughly 180,000 distinct CDR3 sequences, less than 45% seen once. The sequencing sample was made of blood, either unsorted or a sorted T cell fraction (not recorded which). Every receptor here comes from a human donor who was either an allogeneic HSCT recipient or a stem cell or donor lymphocyte infusion donor (not recorded which). It is not recorded whose cells these are; they may come from a transplant donor.

The V and J genes are TRBV4-3 and TRBJ1-6; D gene uncertain. This CDR3 has 14 residues. V was shortened by 0 bases and J by 5 bases, with 5 bases between the two germline ends. Germline lookup yields CDR1 LGHNA and CDR2 YSLEER. The CDR3: CASSQETDNSPLHF. Written as DNA, the CDR3 is TGCGCCAGCAGCCAAGAAACAGATAATTCACCCCTCCACTTT.

This clonotype was counted only a few times. V and J are TRBV12-3 or TRBV12-4 and TRBJ1-5; D is ambiguous. Between the trimmed V and J ends, which lost 2 bases and 7 bases, there was a span of 6 bases. The CDR3 is 12 residues long. The CDR3 is CASSLRGQPQHF. The CDR3 DNA follows: TGTGCCAGCAGTTTACGCGGGCAGCCCCAGCATTTT.

This chain uses TRBV4-3 with TRBJ1-1, with D perhaps matching TRBD1 (6 bases). The CDR3 sequence is 16 residues long. V was clipped by 2 bases and J by 5 bases, with 18 bases between them. The germline gives CDR1 LGHNA, CDR2 YSLEER. CDR3 in amino acids: CASSQYFTGASTEAFF. DNA of the CDR3: TGCGCCAGCAGCCAATATTTCACGGGGGCGAGTACTGAAGCTTTCTTT.

This sequence joins TRBV5-5 and TRBJ1-1; D perhaps matches TRBD1 (5 bases). Germline V gives CDR1 SGHKS, CDR2 YYEKEE (reference sequence). The CDR3 spans 13 residues. V was cut by 2 bases and J by 8 bases, with 13 bases left in between. CDR3 protein: CASSFEWGNEAFF. The CDR3 nucleotides read TGTGCCAGCAGCTTCGAGTGGGGGAACGAAGCTTTCTTT.

The chain employs TRBV12-3 or TRBV12-4 and TRBJ1-5; 11 bases map to TRBD1. The CDR3 extends over 16 amino acids. Trimming cost V 5 bases and J 1 base; bases outside gene matches: 4. This chain's CDR3 is CASSLGQGASNQPQHF. The CDR3 bases are TGTGCCAGCAGTCTAGGACAGGGGGCGAGCAATCAGCCCCAGCATTTT.

The V gene is TRBV7-9, the J gene TRBJ1-1; no reliable D call. CDR3 size: 15 residues. Trimming removed 0 bases from V and 3 bases from J, with 11 bases in between. Germline loops: CDR1 SEHNR, CDR2 FQNEAQ (reference sequence). CDR3 nucleotides: TGTGCCAGCAGCTTAGCGGGAGGGCCGTACACTGAAGCTTTCTTT. As protein: CASSLAGGPYTEAFF.

This clonotype has just one count. The V gene is TRBV12-3 or TRBV12-4, the J gene TRBJ2-1, with D unresolved. The CDR3 has 12 residues. Trimming removed 2 bases at V and 5 bases at J, with 4 bases between. The CDR3 is CASSLRNNEQFF. CDR3 DNA sequence: TGTGCCAGCAGTTTAAGGAACAATGAGCAGTTCTTC.

J is TRBJ2-2 and V is TRBV4-2; TRBD2 might be the D (6 bases). V lost 0 bases to trimming and J lost 6 bases, with 11 bases between them. Germline lookup yields CDR1 LGHNA and CDR2 YNFKEQ. The length of the CDR3 is 15 residues. The CDR3 nucleotides are TGTGCCAGCAGCCAAGAGCTAGCGTCCCCCGGGGAGCTGTTTTTT. Translated, it gives CASSQELASPGELFF.

The rearrangement joins TRBV5-1 to TRBJ2-2; D gene uncertain. The CDR3 runs to 15 residues. Germline V gene sequence: CDR1 SGHRS, CDR2 YFSETQ. Between the trimmed V and J ends, which lost 4 bases and 3 bases, there was a span of 13 bases. The chain's CDR3 is CASSATMSYTGELFF. Here the CDR3 DNA reads TGCGCCAGCAGCGCGACGATGAGCTACACCGGGGAGCTGTTTTTT.

This clonotype showed up just a few times. J is TRBJ1-1 and V is TRBV20-1, with TRBD1 matching over 10 bases. Germline CDR1 reads DFQATT; CDR2 reads SNEGSKA (reference sequence). With 5 bases clipped from V and 3 bases from J, the junction kept 6 bases outside the gene matches. This CDR3 region has 14 residues. DNA for the CDR3: TGCAGTGCTGGGACAGGGGAGAGGTACACTGAAGCTTTCTTT. As protein: CSAGTGERYTEAFF.

This chain connects TRBV20-1 to TRBJ1-3; TRBD1 might be the D (6 bases). CDR1 and CDR2 from the germline V gene are DFQATT and SNEGSKA (reference sequence). Trimming removed 1 base from V and 0 bases from J, with 7 bases in between. The CDR3 consists of 14 residues. CDR3 in DNA: TGCAGTGCTAGAGCAGGGGACTCTGGAAACACCATATATTTT. Encoded protein: CSARAGDSGNTIYF.

In its sample, this clonotype was seen a few times. The chain carries TRBV3-1 and TRBJ1-6; 11 bases line up with TRBD1. Per germline, CDR1 LGHDT and CDR2 YNNKEL (reference sequence). This CDR3 region has 15 residues. The V and J ends lost 4 bases and 9 bases, in that order; junction bases with no gene match: 5. CDR3 amino acids: CASSLAGQGVSPLHF. The CDR3 DNA sequence: TGTGCCAGCAGCCTCGCGGGACAGGGGGTTTCACCCCTCCACTTT.

The chain recombines TRBV28 with TRBJ2-2; D is perhaps TRBD1 (6 bases). The V gene's germline CDR1 is MDHEN and CDR2 SYDVKM. The V end lost 3 bases, the J end lost 6 bases, and 8 bases lay between the germline ends. This CDR3 comprises 13 residues. The CDR3 DNA reads TGTGCCAGCAGTTTCAGGGGCTCCGGGGAGCTGTTTTTT. Its protein product is CASSFRGSGELFF.

The rearrangement joins TRBV11-1 to TRBJ2-5; D gene ambiguous. This CDR3 contains 14 residues. V dropped 5 bases and J dropped 2 bases, with 12 bases sitting between them. Germline loops: CDR1 SGHAT, CDR2 FQDESV (reference sequence). The CDR3 DNA reads TGTGCCAGCAGCCCCCGGAACCAACAAGAGACCCAGTACTTC. Residues: CASSPRNQQETQYF.